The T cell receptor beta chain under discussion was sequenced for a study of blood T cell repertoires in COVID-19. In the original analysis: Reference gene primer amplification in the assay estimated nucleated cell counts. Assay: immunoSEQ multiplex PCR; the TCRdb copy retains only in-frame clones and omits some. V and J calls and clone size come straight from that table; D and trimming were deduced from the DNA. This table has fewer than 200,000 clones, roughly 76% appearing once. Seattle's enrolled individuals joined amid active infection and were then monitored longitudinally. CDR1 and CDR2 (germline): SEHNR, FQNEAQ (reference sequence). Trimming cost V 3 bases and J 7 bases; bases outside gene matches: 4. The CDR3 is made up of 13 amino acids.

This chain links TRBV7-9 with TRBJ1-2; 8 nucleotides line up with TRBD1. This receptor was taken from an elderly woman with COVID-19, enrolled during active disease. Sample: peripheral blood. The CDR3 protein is CASSFQGAGGYTF. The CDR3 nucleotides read TGTGCCAGCAGCTTCCAGGGGGCAGGTGGCTACACCTTC.